These T cell receptor beta chains were read from a single sample in a study of blood T cells in healthy people across ages. TCRdb re-derived calls from the 5' RACE reads in MiXCR, one entry per CDR3 protein. The sample shows about 780,000 distinct CDR3 sequences, about 46% of them seen only once. The sample was blood. The receptors were gathered from a man older than 75 in good health. Both conserved end residues are part of each CDR3.

v_gene: TRBV20-1
CDR3aa: CSARARVESNEKLFF

v_gene: TRBV20-1
CDR3aa: CSASWDGRLPKTQYF

v_gene: TRBV11-2
CDR3aa: CASSLDHTGTYEQYF

v_gene: TRBV12-3/TRBV12-4
CDR3aa: CASSLDHRRDEQYF

v_gene: TRBV5-1
CDR3aa: CASSSTSGTNNEQFF

v_gene: TRBV7-9
CDR3aa: CASSHPVTSGGYEQFF

v_gene: TRBV2
CDR3aa: CASSGARLASKEQFF

v_gene: TRBV18
CDR3aa: CASSPSGQGASTDTQYF

v_gene: TRBV13
CDR3aa: CASSLTARNSPLHF

v_gene: TRBV5-5
CDR3aa: CASSKEAVSPYEQYF

v_gene: TRBV5-1
CDR3aa: CASSSELRGRGSPLHF

v_gene: TRBV4-2
CDR3aa: CASSQDGRVRAEQFF

v_gene: TRBV1
CDR3aa: CTSSQGPRTPDTQYF

v_gene: TRBV12-3/TRBV12-4
CDR3aa: CASSSWSGDTQYF

v_gene: TRBV20-1
CDR3aa: CSASGTTYNEQYF

v_gene: TRBV7-2
CDR3aa: CASSLNPAGVYGTQYF

v_gene: TRBV18
CDR3aa: CASSPRGGGDEQYF

v_gene: TRBV28
CDR3aa: CASSLGGGLPWQYF

v_gene: TRBV29-1
CDR3aa: CSVVPTSGGKETQYF

v_gene: TRBV3-1
CDR3aa: CASSVRDRDSPLHF

v_gene: TRBV27
CDR3aa: CASSLTGGPYYEQYF

v_gene: TRBV2
CDR3aa: CASSDTPAPSEQYF

v_gene: TRBV7-3
CDR3aa: CASSRSGGSRYNEQFF

v_gene: TRBV3-1
CDR3aa: CASSQSTTQPYSDHRLRGPDEQFF

v_gene: TRBV28
CDR3aa: CASSSSPGANVLTF

v_gene: TRBV25-1
CDR3aa: CASSELYGRANTGELFF

v_gene: TRBV4-3
CDR3aa: CASSQALLGTGDTEAFF

v_gene: TRBV12-3/TRBV12-4
CDR3aa: CASSYYEGDGYTF

v_gene: TRBV12-5
CDR3aa: CASGLSISTSGNQETQYF

v_gene: TRBV11-3
CDR3aa: CASSQTRFGEQYF

v_gene: TRBV4-3
CDR3aa: CASSQEPSGDYNEQFF

v_gene: TRBV24-1
CDR3aa: CATSDPEYQETQYF

v_gene: TRBV7-2
CDR3aa: CASSELAEGYTF

v_gene: TRBV7-3
CDR3aa: CASSPRTGDYSGANVLTF

v_gene: TRBV12-3/TRBV12-4
CDR3aa: CASSLTSGIKETQYF

v_gene: TRBV12-3/TRBV12-4
CDR3aa: CAGSPPAGGPSYNEQFF

v_gene: TRBV20-1
CDR3aa: CSAMAGGNSGELFF

v_gene: TRBV27
CDR3aa: CTSSFRRENTEAFF

v_gene: TRBV5-1
CDR3aa: CASSDRTSLFNEQFF

v_gene: TRBV29-1
CDR3aa: CSSPAATYNEQFF

v_gene: TRBV5-1
CDR3aa: CASSSFTGSYEQYF